The subject of this entry is one TCR beta chain. The specificity of this receptor is unknown. Nothing much larger sits one base from this clone, and base qualities are not available. TCRbeta CDR3 regions were amplified from genomic DNA by means of the immunoSEQ Assay, a bias-controlled multiplex PCR. Under the source paper's analysis protocol: The number of nucleated cells in each sample was estimated from the amplification of reference gene primers within the assay. To quantify the absolute abundance of each unique TCRbeta CDR3 rearrangement, sequence reads were collapsed and filtered. For each sample, productive Simpson clonality was calculated as the square root of Simpson's diversity index across productive rearrangements. Imported from immuneACCESS, the table was reduced by TCRdb to in-frame sequences with V and J called. These copies leave out some clones; in studies compared against another copy, an unresolved V gene accounts for under half, and the cause of the remainder is not known. That table furnishes V, J and clone size, whereas the DNA furnished D and trimming. In all, the sample holds hundreds of thousands of clones, and 75% to 85% of those were seen once. The biggest ten clones account for 6.5% to 8.5% of the sample.

The data derive from a study of blood T cell repertoires in COVID-19 (dated by TCRdb to 2018 to 2020). At the level of the whole study: Samples from collaborators originated in the United States, Italy and Spain and spanned both the acute and convalescent phases of COVID-19. The prospective study material was composed of cDNA or gDNA derived from T cells, B-cell-depleted T cells, or PBMCs. The dataset comprised deeply sampled blood TCRbeta repertoires from subjects exposed to, actively infected with, or recovered from COVID-19. The repertoires were made available in a free public database intended to serve as a resource for research on the immune response to SARS-CoV-2. Samples were obtained from the ongoing ImmuneRACE study (first 160 participants) and from over a thousand subjects provided by 6 global collaborators. Sample metadata almost always included a de-identified subject ID, COVID-19 status, age in years and sex. Where available, HLA class I and class II types were taken from metadata supplied by the sample provider and were not determined by assay-based typing.

V is clipped by 6 bases and J by 0 bases, and the sequence between their germline boundaries is 8 bases long. Including cysteine and phenylalanine, the CDR3 has 13 amino acids. Solely the CDR3 DNA is kept, with 39 bases framed from the first base. Looking up the germline V gene yields CDR1 KGHSH and CDR2 LQKENI. At one collaborating source in Seattle, patients were enrolled during active infection and were followed longitudinally through the course of disease. Each collaborating institution followed its own protocols to collect whole blood in K2EDTA tubes. For TCRbeta analysis, collaborators shipped samples in one of three forms: frozen whole blood, isolated PBMCs, or DNA extracted from either of those sample types. Study-wide conclusions, independent of this receptor: How much clinical and demographic metadata was included differed by source and by participant, and the metadata was provided uncurated.

The sequence was collected from a woman over 75 with COVID-19, enrolled during active disease. The specimen sequenced was peripheral blood. The rearranged chain carries TRBV18 and TRBJ1-1; no D gene call is confident. DNA sequence: TGTGCCAGCTCCCTCGGTTTGAACACTGAAGCTTTCTTT. The translation is CASSLGLNTEAFF.